Given below is one T cell receptor beta chain in context. The antigen is unknown. Libraries were prepared by immunoSEQ multiplex PCR; TCRdb keeps only in-frame clonotypes and omits some of them. Of about 120,000 clones in the sample, 87% are singletons; the top ten hold 9% to 15%. The sample is drawn from a study of T cell responses to AZD1222 COVID-19 vaccine. Across the study: Investigators merged groups given second doses at roughly 4 or roughly 12 weeks. Findings and limits, study-wide: Spike-spanning, vaccine-associated CD4 TCRs were dominant at 160-218 and 743-854. The study found Spike-specific TCR breadth and depth rose after two AZD1222 doses. A mostly white British donor set with more females was recruited, and clonal diversity was possibly underestimated.

Between the trimmed V and J ends, which lost 3 bases and 0 bases, there was a span of 9 bases. The CDR3 has 14 amino acids. The J gene is TRBJ1-1, the V gene TRBV5-7, with D possibly matching TRBD1 (5 bases). TRBV5-7 is flagged as an ORF with uncertain function. The sequencing here drew on peripheral blood, taken on day 0 of AZD1222 vaccination. This TCR was sampled from an adult in good health. The DNA for the CDR3 is TGTGCCAGCAGCTGCGGGGCGTTGAACACTGAAGCTTTCTTT. This codes for CASSCGALNTEAFF.